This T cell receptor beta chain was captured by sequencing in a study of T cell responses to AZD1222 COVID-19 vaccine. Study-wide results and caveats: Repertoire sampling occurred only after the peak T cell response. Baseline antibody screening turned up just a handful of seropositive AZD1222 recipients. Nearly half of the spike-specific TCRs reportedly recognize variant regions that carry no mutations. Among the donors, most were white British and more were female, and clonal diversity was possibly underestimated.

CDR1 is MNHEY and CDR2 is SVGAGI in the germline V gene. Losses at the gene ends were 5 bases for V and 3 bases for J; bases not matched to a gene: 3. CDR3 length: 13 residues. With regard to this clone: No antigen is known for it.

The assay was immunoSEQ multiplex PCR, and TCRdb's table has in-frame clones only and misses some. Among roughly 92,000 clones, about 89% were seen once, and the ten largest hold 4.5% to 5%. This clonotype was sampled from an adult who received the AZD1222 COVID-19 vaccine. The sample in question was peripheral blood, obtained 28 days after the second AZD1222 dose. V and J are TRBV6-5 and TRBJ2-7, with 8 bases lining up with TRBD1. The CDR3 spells CASSRTGIYEQYF. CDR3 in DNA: TGTGCCAGCAGTCGGACAGGGATCTACGAGCAGTACTTC.